This TCR beta chain is drawn from a study of cytomegalovirus exposure and HLA in healthy donors (dated 2017 in TCRdb). Notes on the research overall: An earlier analysis of some 600 of the donors reported 276 Gb of sequence data and 95 million to 140 million unique TCR beta sequences obtained from around 180 million T cells. Roughly 300 gigabases of sequencing data and around 90 million unique TCR sequences made up an early release that covered approximately 700 HLA-typed donors. Of the 300 to 400 genotyped donors, roughly 80% fell in the genetic ancestry cluster associated with self-reported Caucasian donors. The study aimed to test whether cataloging public T cell receptors could reveal signatures of past pathogen exposure. The T cell repertoires of around 670 subjects were profiled by immunosequencing and related to cytomegalovirus serostatus. In addition to the first cohort of 650 to 750 subjects, a separate validation cohort of some 120 different subjects was used. The study combined high-throughput TCR immunosequencing, statistical association of individual TCRs with disease status, and machine learning to predict cytomegalovirus infection status. A later analysis re-examined previously published TCR beta repertoires from several hundred donors and added high-resolution HLA genotyping to investigate patterns of TCR occurrence. Rather than using new phenotypic data, the later analysis identified candidate immune exposures from TCR beta sequences and from how often those sequences occurred across donors. To decide whether each TCR beta V gene segment behaved as functional or pseudogenic, an earlier analysis of 587 of the donors relied on high-throughput TCR beta sequencing. Donor age, sex, ethnicity and CMV serostatus were collected together with the repertoire data. Genome-wide SNP genotypes for about three fifths of the 666 donors were used in a later genetic analysis, which treated that subset as a discovery cohort. All discovery cohort repertoires had been generated using a single sequencing platform. HLA typing included class I and class II loci at four-digit resolution. Typing coverage differed by locus: A, B, C, DRB1 and DQB1 were typed in roughly 629-640 donors, DQA1 in about 500, DPA1 in nearly 610, and DPB1 in around 490. About 5 DR-DQ haplotypes were handled as single units for association and clustering, since linkage in the cohort was strong. Among 300 to 500 genotyped donors of the cohort, an average of approximately 240,000 unique TCR beta nucleotide sequences was sequenced per donor, of which about 18% were non-productive.

To prepare the library, the immunoSEQ multiplex PCR assay was applied. A mixture of 60 forward primers for TCR Vbeta segments and 13 reverse primers for TCR Jbeta segments was used in the multiplex PCR. Amplification of the CDR3 region of rearranged TCR beta genes was performed with a multiplex PCR assay on genomic DNA. The amplified TCR beta libraries were sequenced on the Illumina HiSeq System as 87-base-pair reads. As for the authors' bioinformatics: A later analysis counted about 80 million unique TCR beta chains across the 550 to 700 repertoires, and approximately 11 million of these chains were shared by at least two donors. To remove PCR and sequencing errors, raw reads were error-corrected and collapsed into unique sequences using a nearest-neighbor algorithm that merged closely related sequences. To assign V, D and J gene segments, CDR3 sequences were aligned to IMGT reference sequences. For a sequence to be retained, a match of at least six nucleotides to both a V gene segment and a J gene segment was required. A rearrangement counted as productive if the CDR3 had no stop codons and remained in frame with V and J, and every other rearrangement counted as non-productive. CDR3 was defined according to IMGT convention as the region running from the second conserved V-encoded cysteine to the conserved J-encoded phenylalanine. In an earlier analysis of around 640 of the donors, sequences lacking an unambiguous match to a single V gene segment were excluded. An earlier analysis of some 500 of the donors classified V segments as functional when productive rearrangements were above 56.7% and as segregating when the standard deviation between donors was above 5%. A statistical classification framework was built for diagnosing cytomegalovirus status from the catalog of TCR beta chain sequences. In a later analysis, V and J genes were assigned by comparing TCR nucleotide sequences against IMGT/GENE-DB human TR gene sequences. A later analysis assigned CDR3 sequences and most-parsimonious VDJ recombination scenarios with the TCRdist pipeline. In a later analysis, each TCR beta chain was defined by its CDR3 amino acid sequence together with its V-gene family, and reads lacking a unique V-gene family were excluded. A later analysis removed 500 to 650 highly shared, low-generation-probability nucleotide sequences to deal with suspected cross-contamination and a sequencing artifact. For each public chain, a later analysis derived a clonal expansion index from normalized ranks of inferred template counts within each repertoire. In a later analysis, generation probabilities were computed using a VDJ recombination model fitted to out-of-frame rearrangements, and the results were checked against IGoR. Hypergeometric tests were used in a later analysis to score TCR-TCR, TCR-HLA and TCR-CMV co-occurrence, with a repertoire-size bias correction applied to the TCR pairs. A later analysis estimated false discovery rates by permuting HLA or CMV assignments 20 times. In a later analysis, co-occurring TCRs were grouped using DBSCAN, with TCRdist sequence similarity added in when clustering inside HLA-allele-positive subsets. For co-occurrence clustering, repertoires with fewer than 30,000 or more than 120,000 public chains were excluded, along with five repertoires with anomalous nucleotide sharing. TCRdb provides this immuneACCESS table in a form limited to in-frame rearrangements. Some clones are lacking; in checked studies, under half of them reflect an unresolved V gene, and why the rest are absent is not known. V, J and clone size are taken as reported in that table, and D and trimming were inferred from the DNA itself. This sample lists about 170,000 clones; around four fifths were detected once. Around 3.1% of the sample belongs to the ten largest clones.

Beyond this particular receptor, the publication reports: CMV serostatus was the only immune exposure information available for the cohort. A later genetic analysis reported fewer N-insertions in productive TCRs among donors in an Asian-associated ancestry cluster than the roughly 700-donor mean. A total of 150 to 200 TCR beta chains were listed by the study as associated with cytomegalovirus. A few of the identified cytomegalovirus-associated TCR beta chains were confirmed in vitro to be specific for cytomegalovirus antigens. Because HLA typing was unavailable for some donors at each locus, only the typed subset was used in association tests. A further reported finding was that TCR beta sequences accurately predicted the HLA-A and HLA-B alleles for most subjects in the first cohort. Because counts were too low, some 17 rarely observed V segments, including chromosome 9 orphons, were left out of the earlier analysis of several hundred of the donors. Several of the top co-occurrence clusters appeared to be linked to parvovirus B19, influenza, CMV and Epstein-Barr virus, according to a later analysis. The cohort was sequenced for TCR beta chains only, and without alpha or paired-chain data the features that could be detected were limited. The authors suggested that the approach could potentially be generalized to other disease states and immunological phenotypes. Broadly in line with IMGT annotations, most TCR beta V segments showed up in productive rearrangements about 87% or about 30% of the time in an earlier analysis of around 600 of the donors. Most TCR sequences were observed very rarely across donors, whereas some public TCRs were present in many individuals. A later analysis found that TCR association rates varied across HLA loci, with DRB1 alleles showing the most associated TCRs and HLA-C alleles the fewest. Presence/absence analyses assumed roughly uniform sequencing depth across donors, an assumption that may not hold. Correlated functional status among segregating V segments might reflect linkage disequilibrium, but an unknown experimental factor could not be ruled out. In a later analysis, HLA-associated TCR beta chains showed more clonal expansion and lower generation probabilities than non-associated chains that were equally common. Because the 87-base-pair reads could not distinguish some IMGT-functional V segments, including TRBV6-2 and TRBV6-3, those segments were excluded. Most CMV-associated TCR beta chains appeared to be HLA-restricted in a later analysis, and the HLA associations seemed to be driven largely by CMV exposure. An association between a missense DCLRE1C variant and V-gene and J-gene trimming of TCR beta chains was found in a later genetic analysis and replicated in an independent cohort. Strong co-occurrence of HLA alleles, especially DR and DQ, made assigning TCR associations to individual alleles difficult. Specific HLA alleles were associated with 15,000 to 20,000 TCR beta sequences at a false discovery rate of 0.05 in a later analysis. Cytomegalovirus status was reported to be diagnosed by the classifier with high specificity and sensitivity in both the original and validation cohorts. A cluster of highly shared sequence variants was judged likely to represent a technical artifact of the sequencing pipeline.

Comment on this clone: What antigen it recognizes has not been identified. No per-base quality is available; no much larger clone lies one base away.

The cohort comprised 666 healthy bone marrow donors. Cohort members were all nominally healthy when sampled, although unrecorded immune exposures were likely present. The donor was CMV seronegative and belonged to the group of over 300 seronegative cohort members. Every donor gave a peripheral blood sample, and the peripheral blood mononuclear cells from that sample were used for TCR beta sequencing. Genomic DNA extraction from the blood cell samples was performed with the Qiagen DNeasy Blood Extraction Kit. V is reduced by 3 bases and J by 5 bases, leaving a spacing of 20 bases between them. The CDR3, cysteine through phenylalanine, is 18 amino acids long. Of the read, only the CDR3 DNA is kept; its 54 bases are in frame from base 1. The germline V gene (reference sequence) provides CDR1 LNHDA and CDR2 SQIVND.

The V and J genes are TRBV19 and TRBJ1-6; the D segment could be TRBD1, given 5 matching bases. The source is a female donor in good health and CMV-seronegative. What was sequenced was PBMCs. The nucleotide sequence is TGTGCCAGTAGTATCTTGGGCAGGGTCCTAACCGATAATTCACCCCTCCACTTT. Its protein product is CASSILGRVLTDNSPLHF. Reference TRBV19 and TRBJ1-6 proteins supply the regions before and after the CDR3; the full variable domain is: DGGITQSPKYLFRKEGQNVTLSCEQNLNHDAMYWYRQDPGQGLRLIYYSQIVNDFQKGDIAEGYSVSREKKESFPLTVTSAQKNPTAFYLCASSILGRVLTDNSPLHFGNGTRLTVT.